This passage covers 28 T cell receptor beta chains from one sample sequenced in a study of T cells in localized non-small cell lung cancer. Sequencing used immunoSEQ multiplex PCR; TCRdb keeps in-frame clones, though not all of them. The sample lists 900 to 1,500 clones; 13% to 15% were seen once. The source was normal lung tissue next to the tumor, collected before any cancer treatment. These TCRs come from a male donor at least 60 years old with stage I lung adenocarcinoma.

The CDR3 protein is CASSPRGSSAYGYTF. CDR3 DNA sequence: TGTGCCAGTAGCCCTCGTGGGTCTTCAGCTTATGGCTACACCTTC. The rearrangement uses TRBV19 and TRBJ1-2; no clear D gene. Germline CDR1 LNHDA, CDR2 SQIVND (reference sequence). V lost 6 bases to trimming and J lost 5 bases, with 19 bases between them. The CDR3 is made up of 15 amino acids. Full variable domain (missing parts from reference TRBV19 and TRBJ1-2): DGGITQSPKYLFRKEGQNVTLSCEQNLNHDAMYWYRQDPGQGLRLIYYSQIVNDFQKGDIAEGYSVSREKKESFPLTVTSAQKNPTAFYLCASSPRGSSAYGYTFGSGTRLTVV.

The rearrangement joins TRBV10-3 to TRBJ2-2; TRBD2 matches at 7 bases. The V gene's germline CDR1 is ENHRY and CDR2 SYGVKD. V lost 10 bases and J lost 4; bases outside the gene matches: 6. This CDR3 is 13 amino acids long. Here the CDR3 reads CASREGPTGELFF. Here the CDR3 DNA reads TGTGCCAGCAGGGAGGGCCCCACCGGGGAGCTGTTTTTT.

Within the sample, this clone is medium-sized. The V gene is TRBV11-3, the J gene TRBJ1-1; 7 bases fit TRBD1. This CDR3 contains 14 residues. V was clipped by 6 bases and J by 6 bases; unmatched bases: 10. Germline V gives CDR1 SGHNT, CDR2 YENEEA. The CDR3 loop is CASRYFDRASEAFF. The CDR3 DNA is TGTGCCAGCAGATACTTCGACAGGGCTTCTGAAGCTTTCTTT.

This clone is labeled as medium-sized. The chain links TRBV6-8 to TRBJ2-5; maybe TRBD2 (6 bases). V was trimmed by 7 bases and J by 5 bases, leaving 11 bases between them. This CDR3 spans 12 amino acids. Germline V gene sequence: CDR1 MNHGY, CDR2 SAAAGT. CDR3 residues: CASNARGETQYF. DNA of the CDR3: TGTGCCAGCAATGCCCGGGGGGAGACCCAGTACTTC.

CDR3 protein: CAGRGNTGELFF. Here the CDR3 DNA reads TGTGCCGGGAGGGGGAACACCGGGGAGCTGTTTTTT. This rearrangement joins TRBV12-5 to TRBJ2-2, with 8 bases matching TRBD2. Per the germline V gene, CDR1 is LGHNT and CDR2 is FRNRAP. The length of the CDR3 is 12 residues.

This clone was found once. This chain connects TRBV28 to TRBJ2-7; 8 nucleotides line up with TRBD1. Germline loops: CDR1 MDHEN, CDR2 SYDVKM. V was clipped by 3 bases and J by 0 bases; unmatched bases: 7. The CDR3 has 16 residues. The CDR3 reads CASSFLPGGSSYEQYF. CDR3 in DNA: TGTGCCAGCAGTTTCCTCCCAGGGGGCAGCTCCTACGAGCAGTACTTC.

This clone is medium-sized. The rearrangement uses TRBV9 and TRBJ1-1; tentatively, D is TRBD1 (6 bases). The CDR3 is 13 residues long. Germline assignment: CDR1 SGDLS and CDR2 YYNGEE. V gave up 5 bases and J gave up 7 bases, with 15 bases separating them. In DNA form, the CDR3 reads TGTGCCAGCAGTGAACTGGACAGCTATGAAGCTTTCTTT. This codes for CASSELDSYEAFF.

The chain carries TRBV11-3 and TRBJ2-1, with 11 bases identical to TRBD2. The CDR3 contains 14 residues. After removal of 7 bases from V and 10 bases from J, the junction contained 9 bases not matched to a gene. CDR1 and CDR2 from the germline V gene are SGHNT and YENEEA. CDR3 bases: TGTGCCAGCACCCTGGAGGCTAGCGGGGGGGAGCAGTTCTTC. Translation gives CASTLEASGGEQFF.

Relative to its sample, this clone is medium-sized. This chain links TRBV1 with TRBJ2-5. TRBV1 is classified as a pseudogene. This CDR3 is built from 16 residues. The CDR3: CASSQSQTLYQETQYF. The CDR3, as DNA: TGCGCCAGCAGCCAATCCCAGACCCTGTACCAAGAGACCCAGTACTTC.

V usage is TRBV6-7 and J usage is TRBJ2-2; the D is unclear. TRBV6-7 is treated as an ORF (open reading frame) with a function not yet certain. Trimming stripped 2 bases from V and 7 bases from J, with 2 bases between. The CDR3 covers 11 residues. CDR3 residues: CASSYVGELFF. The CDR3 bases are TGTGCCAGCAGTTACGTCGGGGAGCTGTTTTTT.

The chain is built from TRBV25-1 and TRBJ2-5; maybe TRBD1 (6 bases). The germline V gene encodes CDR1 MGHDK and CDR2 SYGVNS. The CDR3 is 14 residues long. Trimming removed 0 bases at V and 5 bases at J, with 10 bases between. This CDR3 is CASSEYGGSETQYF. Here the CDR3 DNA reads TGTGCCAGCAGTGAATATGGGGGCAGTGAGACCCAGTACTTC.

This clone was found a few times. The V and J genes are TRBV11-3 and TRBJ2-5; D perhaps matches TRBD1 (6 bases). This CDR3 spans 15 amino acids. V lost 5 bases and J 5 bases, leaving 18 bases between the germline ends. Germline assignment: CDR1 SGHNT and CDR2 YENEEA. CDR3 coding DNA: TGTGCCAGCAGCCTCGGAACTCTCCAGGGGGAGACCCAGTACTTC. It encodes CASSLGTLQGETQYF.

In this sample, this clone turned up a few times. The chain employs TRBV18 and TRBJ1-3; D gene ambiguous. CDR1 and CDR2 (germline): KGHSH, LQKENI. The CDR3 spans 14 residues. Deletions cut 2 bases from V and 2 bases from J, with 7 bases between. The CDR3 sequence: CASSPAPAGNTIYF. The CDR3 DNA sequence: TGTGCCAGCTCACCAGCCCCGGCTGGAAACACCATATATTTT.

The CDR3 DNA reads TGTGCCAGCAGCTCTGGACGGAACACTGAAGCTTTCTTT. The encoded protein is CASSSGRNTEAFF. This chain joins TRBV6-8 and TRBJ1-1, with D unresolved. Germline-derived CDR1 and CDR2 are MNHGY and SAAAGT. Deletions cut 6 bases from V and 1 base from J, with 9 bases between. This CDR3 spans 13 amino acids.

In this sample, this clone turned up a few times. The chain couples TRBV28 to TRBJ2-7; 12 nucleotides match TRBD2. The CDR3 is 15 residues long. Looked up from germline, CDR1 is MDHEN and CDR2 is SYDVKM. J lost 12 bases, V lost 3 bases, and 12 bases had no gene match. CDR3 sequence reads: CASSFPGTSGLTPYF. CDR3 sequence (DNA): TGTGCCAGCAGTTTTCCCGGGACTAGCGGGCTTACGCCGTACTTC. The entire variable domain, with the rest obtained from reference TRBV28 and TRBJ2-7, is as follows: DVKVTQSSRYLVKRTGEKVFLECVQDMDHENMFWYRQDPGLGLRLIYFSYDVKMKEKGDIPEGYSVSREKKERFSLILESASTNQTSMYLCASSFPGTSGLTPYFGPGTRLTVT.

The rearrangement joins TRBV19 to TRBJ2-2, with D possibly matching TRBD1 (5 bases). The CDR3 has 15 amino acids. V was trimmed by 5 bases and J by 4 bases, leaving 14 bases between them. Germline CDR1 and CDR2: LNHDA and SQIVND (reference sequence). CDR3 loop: CASSPRQSITGELFF. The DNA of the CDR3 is TGTGCCAGTAGTCCCCGACAGTCTATCACCGGGGAGCTGTTTTTT.

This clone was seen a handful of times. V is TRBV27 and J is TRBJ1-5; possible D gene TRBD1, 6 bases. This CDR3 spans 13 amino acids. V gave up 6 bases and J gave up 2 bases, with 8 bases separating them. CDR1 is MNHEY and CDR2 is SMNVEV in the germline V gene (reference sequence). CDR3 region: CASREGGNQPQHF. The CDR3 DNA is TGTGCCAGCAGGGAGGGGGGCAATCAGCCCCAGCATTTT.

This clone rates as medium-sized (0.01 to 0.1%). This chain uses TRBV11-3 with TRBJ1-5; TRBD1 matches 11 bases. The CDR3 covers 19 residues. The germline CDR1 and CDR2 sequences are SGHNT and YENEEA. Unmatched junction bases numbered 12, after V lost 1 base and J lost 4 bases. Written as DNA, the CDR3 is TGTGCCAGCAGCTTAGGACAAGGTGGGACAGGGGGACTTAATCAGCCCCAGCATTTT. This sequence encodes CASSLGQGGTGGLNQPQHF.

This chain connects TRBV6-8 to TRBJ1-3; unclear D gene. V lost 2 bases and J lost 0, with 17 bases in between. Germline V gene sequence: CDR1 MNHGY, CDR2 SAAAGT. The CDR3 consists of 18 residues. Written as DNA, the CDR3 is TGTGCCAGCAGTTACGGGTTTTTCGGGCGGCGCTCTGGAAACACCATATATTTT. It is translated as CASSYGFFGRRSGNTIYF.

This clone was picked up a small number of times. The DNA for the CDR3 is TGTGCCAGCAGCTTGGCGGGGGAGTCTATGGGCTACACCTTC. Encoded protein: CASSLAGESMGYTF. The chain combines TRBV11-3 with TRBJ1-2, with a weak D call TRBD1 (5 bases). CDR3 length equals 14 residues. V was shortened by 3 bases and J by 8 bases, with 16 bases between the two germline ends. Germline values: CDR1 SGHNT, CDR2 YENEEA.

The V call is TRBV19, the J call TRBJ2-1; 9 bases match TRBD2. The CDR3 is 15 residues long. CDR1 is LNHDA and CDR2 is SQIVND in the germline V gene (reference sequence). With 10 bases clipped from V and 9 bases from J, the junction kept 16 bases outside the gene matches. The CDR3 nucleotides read TGTGCCACCACCCCGCGGGGGGGAGCCCCAGGTGAGCAGTTCTTC. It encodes CATTPRGGAPGEQFF.

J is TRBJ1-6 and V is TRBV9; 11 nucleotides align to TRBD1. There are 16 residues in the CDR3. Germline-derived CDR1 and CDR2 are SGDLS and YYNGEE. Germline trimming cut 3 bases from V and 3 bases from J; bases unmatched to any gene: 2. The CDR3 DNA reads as TGTGCCAGCAGCGAGGGACAGGGGGTCTATAATTCACCCCTCCACTTT. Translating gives CASSEGQGVYNSPLHF.

CDR3 loop: CSVGAAPSSYNEQFF. The DNA for the CDR3 is TGCAGCGTTGGGGCAGCGCCAAGCTCCTACAATGAGCAGTTCTTC. The chain joins TRBV29-1 to TRBJ2-1; D is ambiguous. The germline V gene encodes CDR1 SQVTM and CDR2 ANQGSEA. The CDR3 contains 15 residues. V dropped 4 bases and J dropped 0 bases, with 13 bases sitting between them.

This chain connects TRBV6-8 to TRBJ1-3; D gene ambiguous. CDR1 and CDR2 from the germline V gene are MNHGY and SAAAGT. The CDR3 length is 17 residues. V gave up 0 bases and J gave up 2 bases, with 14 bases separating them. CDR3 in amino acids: CASSYSRERITGNTIYF. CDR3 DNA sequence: TGTGCCAGCAGTTACTCGAGAGAACGGATCACTGGAAACACCATATATTTT.

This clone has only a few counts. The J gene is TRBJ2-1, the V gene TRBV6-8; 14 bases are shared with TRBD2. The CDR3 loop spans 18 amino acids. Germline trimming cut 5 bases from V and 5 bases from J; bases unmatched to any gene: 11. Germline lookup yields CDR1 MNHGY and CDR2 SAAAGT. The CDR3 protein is CASSEARLAGGVHNEQFF. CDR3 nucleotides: TGTGCCAGCAGTGAGGCAAGACTAGCGGGAGGGGTCCACAATGAGCAGTTCTTC.

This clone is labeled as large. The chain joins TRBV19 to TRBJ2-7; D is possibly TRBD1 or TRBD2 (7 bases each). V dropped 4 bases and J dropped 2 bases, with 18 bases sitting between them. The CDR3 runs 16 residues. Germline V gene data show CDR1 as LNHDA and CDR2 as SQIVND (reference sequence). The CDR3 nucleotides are TGTGCCAGTAGTAGACGTGCAGGGGGGGACGCCTACGAGCAGTACTTC. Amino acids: CASSRRAGGDAYEQYF.

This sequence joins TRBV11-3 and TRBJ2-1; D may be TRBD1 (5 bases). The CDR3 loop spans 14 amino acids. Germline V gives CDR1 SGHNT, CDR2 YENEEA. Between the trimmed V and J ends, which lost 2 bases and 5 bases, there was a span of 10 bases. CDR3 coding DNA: TGTGCCAGCAGCTTATTTAAGGGGAACAATGAGCAGTTCTTC. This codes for CASSLFKGNNEQFF.

The CDR3 loop is CASSRTGLGYEQYF. The CDR3 bases are TGTGCCAGCAGTCGCACGGGGCTGGGTTACGAGCAGTACTTC. The chain carries TRBV28 and TRBJ2-7; D might be TRBD1 or TRBD2, each matching 5 bases. The CDR3 spans 14 residues. Per the germline V gene, CDR1 is MDHEN and CDR2 is SYDVKM. The germline V and J ends were trimmed by 5 bases and 4 bases, with 15 bases remaining between them.